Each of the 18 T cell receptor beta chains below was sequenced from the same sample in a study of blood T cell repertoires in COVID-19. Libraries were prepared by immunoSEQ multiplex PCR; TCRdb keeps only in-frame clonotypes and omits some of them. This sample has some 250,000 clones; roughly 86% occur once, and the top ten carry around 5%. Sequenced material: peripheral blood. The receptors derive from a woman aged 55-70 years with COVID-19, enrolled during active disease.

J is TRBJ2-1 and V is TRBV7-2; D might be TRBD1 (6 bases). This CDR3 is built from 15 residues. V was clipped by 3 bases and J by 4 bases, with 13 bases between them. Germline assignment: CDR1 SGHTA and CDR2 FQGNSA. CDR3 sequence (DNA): TGTGCCAGCAGCTTGAGGACAGCCCGATACAATGAGCAGTTCTTC. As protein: CASSLRTARYNEQFF.

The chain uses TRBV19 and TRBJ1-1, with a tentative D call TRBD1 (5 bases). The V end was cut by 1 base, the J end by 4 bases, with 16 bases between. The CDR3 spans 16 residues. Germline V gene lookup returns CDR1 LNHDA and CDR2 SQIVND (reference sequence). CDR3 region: CASSIASAGGGTEAFF. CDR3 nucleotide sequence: TGTGCCAGTAGTATAGCCTCGGCCGGGGGGGGCACTGAAGCTTTCTTT. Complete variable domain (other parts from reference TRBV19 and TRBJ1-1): DGGITQSPKYLFRKEGQNVTLSCEQNLNHDAMYWYRQDPGQGLRLIYYSQIVNDFQKGDIAEGYSVSREKKESFPLTVTSAQKNPTAFYLCASSIASAGGGTEAFFGQGTRLTVV.

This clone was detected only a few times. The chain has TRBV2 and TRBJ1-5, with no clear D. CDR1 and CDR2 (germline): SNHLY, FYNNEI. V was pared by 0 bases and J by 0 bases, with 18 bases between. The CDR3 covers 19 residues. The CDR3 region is CASSEAGRFGQYSNQPQHF. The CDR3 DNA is TGTGCCAGCAGTGAAGCGGGTCGATTTGGGCAGTATAGCAATCAGCCCCAGCATTTT.

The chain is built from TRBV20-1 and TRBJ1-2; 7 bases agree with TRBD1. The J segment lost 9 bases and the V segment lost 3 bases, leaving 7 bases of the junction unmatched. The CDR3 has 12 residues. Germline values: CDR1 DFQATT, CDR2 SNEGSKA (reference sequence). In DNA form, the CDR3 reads TGCAGTGCTAGTCAGGGGGGTAAGAGCTACACCTTC. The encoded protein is CSASQGGKSYTF.

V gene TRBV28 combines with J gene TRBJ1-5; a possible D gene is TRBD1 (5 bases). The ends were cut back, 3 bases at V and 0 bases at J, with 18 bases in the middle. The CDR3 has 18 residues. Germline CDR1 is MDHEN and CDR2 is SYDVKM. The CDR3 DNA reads TGTGCCAGCAGTTTGTATGGGGCAGGCGGAGTTAGCAATCAGCCCCAGCATTTT. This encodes CASSLYGAGGVSNQPQHF.

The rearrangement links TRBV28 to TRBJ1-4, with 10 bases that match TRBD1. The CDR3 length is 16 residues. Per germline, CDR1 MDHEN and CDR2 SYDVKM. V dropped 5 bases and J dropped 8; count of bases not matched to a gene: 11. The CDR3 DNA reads TGTGCCAGCAGTCCATCGGACAGGGGGTGGGTCGAAAAACTGTTTTTT. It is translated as CASSPSDRGWVEKLFF.

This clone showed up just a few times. CDR3 in DNA: TGTGCCAGCAGTTGGACGAGGAGGACGGCCCCGGGGGAGCAGTACTTC. This sequence encodes CASSWTRRTAPGEQYF. The chain combines TRBV6-2 or TRBV6-3 with TRBJ2-7, with D maybe TRBD2 (5 bases). This CDR3 spans 16 amino acids. Trimming removed 4 bases from V and 7 bases from J, with 23 bases in between. Per germline, CDR1 MNHEY and CDR2 SVGEGT.

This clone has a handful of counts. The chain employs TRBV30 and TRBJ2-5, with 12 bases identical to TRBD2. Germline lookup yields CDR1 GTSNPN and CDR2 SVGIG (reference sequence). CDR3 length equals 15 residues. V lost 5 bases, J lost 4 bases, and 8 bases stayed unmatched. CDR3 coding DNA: TGTGCCTGGTCCCTAGCGGGAGGGCCGGTAGAGACCCAGTACTTC. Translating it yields CAWSLAGGPVETQYF.

The CDR3 coding sequence is TGTGCCAGCAGTTTCTGGGCAGGGCAAGCTTTCTTT. Amino acid sequence: CASSFWAGQAFF. The rearrangement links TRBV12-3 or TRBV12-4 to TRBJ1-1, with TRBD1 as a possible D gene (5 bases). V was shortened by 3 bases and J by 9 bases, with 11 bases between the two germline ends. This CDR3 contains 12 residues.

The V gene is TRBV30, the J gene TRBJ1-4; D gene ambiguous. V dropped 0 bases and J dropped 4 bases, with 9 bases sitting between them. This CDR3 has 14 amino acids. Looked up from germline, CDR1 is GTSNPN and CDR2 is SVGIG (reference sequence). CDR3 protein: CAWSVTGINEKLFF. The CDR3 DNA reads TGTGCCTGGAGTGTAACGGGAATTAATGAAAAACTGTTTTTT.

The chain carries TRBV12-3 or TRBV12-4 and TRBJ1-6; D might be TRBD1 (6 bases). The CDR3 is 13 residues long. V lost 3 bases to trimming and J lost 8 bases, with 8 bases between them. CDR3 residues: CASSLKGDSPLHF. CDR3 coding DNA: TGTGCCAGCAGTTTGAAGGGGGATTCACCCCTCCACTTT.

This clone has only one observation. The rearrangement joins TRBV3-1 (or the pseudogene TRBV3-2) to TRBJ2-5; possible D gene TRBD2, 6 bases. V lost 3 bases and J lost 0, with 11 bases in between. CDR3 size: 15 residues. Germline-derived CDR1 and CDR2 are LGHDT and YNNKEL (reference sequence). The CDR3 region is CASSQGGLYQETQYF. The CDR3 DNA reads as TGTGCCAGCAGCCAGGGGGGACTGTACCAAGAGACCCAGTACTTC.

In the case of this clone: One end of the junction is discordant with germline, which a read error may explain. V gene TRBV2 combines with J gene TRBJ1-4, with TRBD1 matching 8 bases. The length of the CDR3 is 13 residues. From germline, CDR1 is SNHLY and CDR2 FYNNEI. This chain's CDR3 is CANSGDRGGKLFF. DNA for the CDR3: TGTGCCAACAGTGGTGACAGGGGTGGAAAACTGTTTTTT.

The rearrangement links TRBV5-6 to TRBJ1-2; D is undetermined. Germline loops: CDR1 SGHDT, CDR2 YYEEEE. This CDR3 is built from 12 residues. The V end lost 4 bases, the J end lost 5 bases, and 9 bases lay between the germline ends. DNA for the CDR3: TGTGCCAGCAGCCTGGACGAGTATGGCTACACCTTC. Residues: CASSLDEYGYTF.

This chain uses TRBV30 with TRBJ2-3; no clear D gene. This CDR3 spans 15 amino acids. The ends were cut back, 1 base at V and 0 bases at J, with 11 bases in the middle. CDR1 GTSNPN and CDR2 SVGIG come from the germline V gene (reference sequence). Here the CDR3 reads CAWSEEPLSTDTQYF. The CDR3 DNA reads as TGTGCCTGGAGTGAAGAACCGCTAAGCACAGATACGCAGTATTTT.

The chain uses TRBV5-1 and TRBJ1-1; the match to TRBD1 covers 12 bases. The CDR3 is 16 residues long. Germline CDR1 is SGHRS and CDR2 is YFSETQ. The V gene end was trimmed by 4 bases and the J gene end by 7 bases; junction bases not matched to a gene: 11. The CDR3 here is CASSGDRGPLYSEAFF. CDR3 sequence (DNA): TGCGCCAGCAGCGGGGACAGGGGGCCTCTATACAGTGAAGCTTTCTTT.

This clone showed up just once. This chain's CDR3 is CASSTPGRGIYNSPLHF. The CDR3 coding sequence is TGTGCCAGCAGTACCCCTGGACGGGGAATCTATAATTCACCCCTCCACTTT. V is TRBV28 and J is TRBJ1-6; no clear D gene. V was pared by 5 bases and J by 3 bases, with 17 bases between. Per germline, CDR1 MDHEN and CDR2 SYDVKM. This CDR3 contains 17 residues.

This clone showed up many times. CDR3 bases: TGTGCCAGCCGACAAGGGAACACTGAAGCTTTCTTT. Translated: CASRQGNTEAFF. The chain employs TRBV28 and TRBJ1-1, with no clear D. Germline CDR1 MDHEN, CDR2 SYDVKM. The V gene lost 8 bases and the J gene lost 1 base, with 8 bases spanning the gap. The CDR3 contains 12 residues.